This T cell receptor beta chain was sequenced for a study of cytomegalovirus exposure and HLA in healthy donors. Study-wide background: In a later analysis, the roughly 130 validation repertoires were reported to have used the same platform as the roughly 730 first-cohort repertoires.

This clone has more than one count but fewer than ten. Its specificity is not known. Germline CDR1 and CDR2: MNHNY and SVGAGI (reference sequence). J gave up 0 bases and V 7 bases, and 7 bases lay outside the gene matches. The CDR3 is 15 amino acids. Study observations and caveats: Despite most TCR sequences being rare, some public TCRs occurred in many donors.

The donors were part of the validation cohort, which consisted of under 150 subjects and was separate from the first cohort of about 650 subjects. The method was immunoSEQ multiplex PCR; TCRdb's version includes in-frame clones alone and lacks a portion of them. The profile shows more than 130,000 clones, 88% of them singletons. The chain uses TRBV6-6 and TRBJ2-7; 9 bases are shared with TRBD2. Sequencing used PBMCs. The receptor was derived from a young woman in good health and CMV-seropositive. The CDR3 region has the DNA TGTGCCAGCACCGACCTTAGCGGGGGCTCCTACGAGCAGTACTTC. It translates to CASTDLSGGSYEQYF.